The rows below give T cell receptor beta chains drawn from one sample of a study of T cell responses to AZD1222 COVID-19 vaccine. Clones were read by immunoSEQ multiplex PCR, and TCRdb kept only the in-frame ones, dropping some. The repertoire holds over 150,000 clones, with approximately 88% as singletons. Material: peripheral blood, obtained 28 days after the second AZD1222 dose. The receptors come from an adult who received the AZD1222 COVID-19 vaccine. Each CDR3 is given with its conserved first and last residue. A D gene is named only where the DNA matches it firmly. Not every row has a clone size; where given, it reads once, few, many or a size class.

-,TRBJ1-1,TRBV5-5,-,CASSPNWYTEAFF,TGTGCCAGCAGCCCAAACTGGTACACTGAAGCTTTCTTT
-,TRBJ2-3,TRBV7-6,-,CASSLKGVGSDTQYF,TGTGCCAGCAGCCTCAAGGGTGTAGGCTCTGATACGCAGTATTTT
-,TRBJ1-1,TRBV30,-,CALTRGGTEAFF,TGTGCCTTAACCCGGGGAGGCACTGAAGCTTTCTTT
-,TRBJ2-7,TRBV6-4,few,CASCGVRYEQYF,TGTGCCAGTTGCGGTGTACGCTACGAGCAGTACTTC
-,TRBJ1-3,TRBV9,-,CASSATVGSGNTIYF,TGTGCCAGCAGTGCGACAGTAGGGTCTGGAAACACCATATATTTT
TRBD1,TRBJ2-2,TRBV2,-,CASRPDRPNTGELFF,TGTGCCAGCAGACCGGACAGGCCAAACACCGGGGAGCTGTTTTTT
-,TRBJ1-2,TRBV4-1,once,CASSTEGLLVGYTF,TGCGCCAGCAGCACAGAGGGACTCCTTGTTGGCTACACCTTC
-,TRBJ1-5,TRBV4-1,-,CASSHREGSNQPQHF,TGCGCCAGCAGCCATCGAGAGGGGAGCAATCAGCCCCAGCATTTT
-,TRBJ1-1,TRBV5-8,-,CASSLRAIGEAFF,TGTGCCAGCAGCTTGAGGGCTATCGGTGAAGCTTTCTTT
-,TRBJ1-2,TRBV27,-,CASSLASYSYGYTF,TGTGCCAGCAGTTTAGCCTCTTACAGTTATGGCTACACCTTC
TRBD2,TRBJ2-1,TRBV11-2,-,CASSLMGGGADEQFF,TGTGCCAGCAGCTTAATGGGCGGGGGGGCCGATGAGCAGTTCTTC
-,TRBJ1-4,TRBV7-9,-,CASSTSLATNEKLFF,TGTGCCAGCAGCACCTCGTTAGCGACTAATGAAAAACTGTTTTTT
TRBD1,TRBJ2-7,TRBV4-2,-,CASSPDLGTAYEQYF,TGTGCCAGCAGCCCTGATTTGGGGACAGCCTACGAGCAGTACTTC
TRBD1,TRBJ2-2,TRBV6-5,-,CASSSGTGYTGELFF,TGTGCCAGCAGTTCCGGGACAGGGTACACCGGGGAGCTGTTTTTT
-,TRBJ1-4,TRBV18,-,CASSEHTNEKLFF,TGTGCCAGCTCAGAGCATACTAATGAAAAACTGTTTTTT